This is a list of T cell receptor beta chains from one sample in a study of blood T cell repertoires in COVID-19. Data came from immunoSEQ multiplex PCR; TCRdb stores just in-frame clones and leaves some out. The sample lists roughly 13,000 clones, around 78% occurring once. The source material was peripheral blood. Every receptor here comes from a human donor in a cohort sampled during active COVID-19. The CDR3 runs from the conserved cysteine through the conserved F or W. The D gene is left open where the match is weak. Rows give clone size only sometimes, using once, few, many, or a class for an expanded clone.

d_gene,abundance,j_gene,v_gene,CDR3aa,CDR3nt
TRBD2,.,TRBJ2-5,TRBV5-1,CASSLASGQETQYF,TGCGCCAGCAGCTTGGCTAGCGGCCAAGAGACCCAGTACTTC
.,few,TRBJ2-2,TRBV5-8,CASSYRLTGELFF,TGTGCCAGCAGCTATCGTCTCACCGGGGAGCTGTTTTTT
.,.,TRBJ2-2,TRBV6-1,CASSGRQGWGQGNTGELFF,TGTGCCAGCAGTGGTAGGCAGGGATGGGGTCAAGGGAACACCGGGGAGCTGTTTTTT
.,.,TRBJ1-1,TRBV3-1/TRBV3-2,CASSQAWGGTEAFF,TGTGCCAGCAGCCAAGCATGGGGAGGCACTGAAGCTTTCTTT
TRBD1,.,TRBJ2-1,TRBV6-6,CASSYPGQINEQFF,TGTGCCAGCAGTTACCCGGGACAGATAAATGAGCAGTTCTTC
.,few,TRBJ2-2,TRBV9,CVSSVGLPNTGELFF,TGTGTCAGCAGCGTAGGACTGCCGAACACCGGGGAGCTGTTTTTT
.,.,TRBJ1-5,TRBV5-1,CASSLDLYQPQHF,TGCGCCAGCAGCTTGGATCTGTATCAGCCCCAGCATTTT
.,.,TRBJ2-1,TRBV6-6,CASRTERQGLLNEQFF,TGTGCCAGCAGAACAGAACGGCAGGGCTTACTCAATGAGCAGTTCTTC
.,.,TRBJ1-2,TRBV7-2,CASSTAGWPYGYTF,TGTGCCAGCAGCACGGCGGGTTGGCCATATGGCTACACCTTC
TRBD2,few,TRBJ2-1,TRBV18,CASLPIPSGYNEQFF,TGTGCCAGCTTGCCAATTCCTAGCGGGTACAATGAGCAGTTCTTC
.,.,TRBJ1-1,TRBV12-3/TRBV12-4,CASSSQGRTEAFF,TGTGCCAGCAGTTCACAGGGAAGGACTGAAGCTTTCTTT
.,.,TRBJ1-5,TRBV6-1,CASSRGRSSNQPQHF,TGTGCCAGCAGCCGAGGTAGATCTAGCAATCAGCCCCAGCATTTT
TRBD1,.,TRBJ2-4,TRBV19,CASSMGTGVNIQYF,TGTGCCAGTAGTATGGGGACAGGGGTCAACATTCAGTACTTC
TRBD1,.,TRBJ2-1,TRBV18,CASSPVRDSSYNEQFF,TGTGCCAGCTCACCAGTCCGGGACAGCTCCTACAATGAGCAGTTCTTC
.,.,TRBJ1-1,TRBV5-1,CASSWGQGGDTEAFF,TGCGCCAGCAGCTGGGGGCAGGGAGGGGACACTGAAGCTTTCTTT
.,.,TRBJ1-2,TRBV10-3,CAISETQDYGYTF,TGTGCCATCAGTGAGACACAAGACTATGGCTACACCTTC
TRBD1,.,TRBJ2-1,TRBV13,CASSFPGGQGHNEQFF,TGTGCCAGCAGCTTCCCCGGTGGACAGGGACACAATGAGCAGTTCTTC
TRBD1,.,TRBJ1-5,TRBV24-1,CATSPSGQGGQPQHF,TGTGCCACCAGTCCGTCCGGACAGGGAGGACAGCCCCAGCATTTT